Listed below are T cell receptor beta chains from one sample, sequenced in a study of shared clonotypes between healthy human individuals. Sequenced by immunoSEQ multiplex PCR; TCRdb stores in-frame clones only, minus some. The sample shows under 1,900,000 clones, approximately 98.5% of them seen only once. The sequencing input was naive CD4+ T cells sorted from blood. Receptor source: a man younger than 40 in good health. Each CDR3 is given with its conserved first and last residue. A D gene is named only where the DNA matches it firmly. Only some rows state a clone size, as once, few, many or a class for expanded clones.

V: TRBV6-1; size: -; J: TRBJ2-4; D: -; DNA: TGTGCCAGCAATCCTTCCGTAAATCCAAACATTCAGTACTTC; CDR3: CASNPSVNPNIQYF
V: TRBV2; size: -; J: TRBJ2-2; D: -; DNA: TGTGCCAGCAGTGAAGAGAAGGCGTACACCGGGGAGCTGTTTTTT; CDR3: CASSEEKAYTGELFF
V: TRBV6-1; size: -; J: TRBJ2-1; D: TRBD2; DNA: TGTGCCAGCAGTAGCAGGACTAGCGGGGATTCTGAGCAGTTCTTC; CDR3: CASSSRTSGDSEQFF
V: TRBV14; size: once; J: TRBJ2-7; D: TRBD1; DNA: TGTGCCAGCAGCCAAGGACAGGGTTGGGACTACGAGCAGTACTTC; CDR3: CASSQGQGWDYEQYF
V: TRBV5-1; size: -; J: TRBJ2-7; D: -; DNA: TGCGCCAGCAGTTTGGTCCAGCGACGGCACGAGCAGTACTTC; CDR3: CASSLVQRRHEQYF
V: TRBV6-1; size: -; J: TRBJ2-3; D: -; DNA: TGTGCCAGCAGCCCGCCCGCGGCAGATACGCAGTATTTT; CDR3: CASSPPAADTQYF
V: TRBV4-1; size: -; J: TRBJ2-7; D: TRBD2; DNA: TGCGCCAGCAGCCAAGAAAAACTAGCGGGACTACACTACGAGCAGTACTTC; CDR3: CASSQEKLAGLHYEQYF
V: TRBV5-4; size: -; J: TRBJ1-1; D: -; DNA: TGTGCCAGCGGCACGGGAGCCTTTTCTAAGAACACTGAAGCTTTCTTT; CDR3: CASGTGAFSKNTEAFF
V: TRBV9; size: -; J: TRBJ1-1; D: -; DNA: TGTGCCAGCAGCGCCCTTAGGATACCCGACACTGAAGCTTTCTTT; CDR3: CASSALRIPDTEAFF
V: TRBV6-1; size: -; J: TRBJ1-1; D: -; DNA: TGTGCCAGCAGCCCAGTCAGGGGCGGCACTGAAGCTTTCTTT; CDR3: CASSPVRGGTEAFF
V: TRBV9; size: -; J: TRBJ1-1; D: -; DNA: TGTGCCAGCAGCGTAGGGCATGGTTCAGTTGGCATGAACACTGAAGCTTTCTTT; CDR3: CASSVGHGSVGMNTEAFF
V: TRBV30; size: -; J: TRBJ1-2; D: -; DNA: TGTGCCTGGAGGGGGACCCCCTATGGCTACACCTTC; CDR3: CAWRGTPYGYTF
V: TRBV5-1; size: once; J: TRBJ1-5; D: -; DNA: TGCGCCAGCAGCGTGGACGGGGGCCGAAGTCAGCCCCAGCATTTT; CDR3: CASSVDGGRSQPQHF
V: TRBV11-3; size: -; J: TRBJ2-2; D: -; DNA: TGTGCCAGCAGCTTAGGGCAAACGAACACCGGGGAGCTGTTTTTT; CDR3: CASSLGQTNTGELFF
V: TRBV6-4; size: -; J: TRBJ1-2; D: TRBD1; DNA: TGTGCCAGCAGGGCAGGGACAGGAGACGGCTACACCTTC; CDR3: CASRAGTGDGYTF
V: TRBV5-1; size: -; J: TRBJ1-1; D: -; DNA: TGCGCCAGCAGACAAGGGAACACTGAAGCTTTCTTT; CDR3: CASRQGNTEAFF
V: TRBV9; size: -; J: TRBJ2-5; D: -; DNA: TGTGCCAGCAGCCTTCGGACAGCCCCCCAAGAGACCCAGTACTTC; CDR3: CASSLRTAPQETQYF
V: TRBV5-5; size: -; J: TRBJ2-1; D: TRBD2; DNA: TGTGCCAGCAGCCGCGGACTAGAAATTCAGTTCTTC; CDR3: CASSRGLEIQFF
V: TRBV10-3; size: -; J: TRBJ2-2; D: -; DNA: TGTGCCATCAGTGAGAGGGGGAGCGGGGTCACCGGGGAGCTGTTTTTT; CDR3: CAISERGSGVTGELFF
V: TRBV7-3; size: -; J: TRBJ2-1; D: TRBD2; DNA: TGTGCCAGCAGCTTAGCTGGACTAGCGGCTTACAATGAGCAGTTCTTC; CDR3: CASSLAGLAAYNEQFF
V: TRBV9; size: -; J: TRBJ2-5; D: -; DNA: TGTGCCAGCAGCGTAGGCAGGGTCTTGGTGGAGACCCAGTACTTC; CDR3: CASSVGRVLVETQYF
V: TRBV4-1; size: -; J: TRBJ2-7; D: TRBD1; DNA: TGCGCCAGCAGCGAGGGGACAGCTCTAACCTACGAGCAGTACTTC; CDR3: CASSEGTALTYEQYF
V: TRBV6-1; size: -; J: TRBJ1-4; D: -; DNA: TGTGCCAGCAGTGTGGGGGGCACTAATGAAAAACTGTTTTTT; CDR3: CASSVGGTNEKLFF
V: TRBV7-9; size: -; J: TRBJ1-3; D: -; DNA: TGTGCCAGCAGCCCCCCAGGGTCTGGAAACACCATATATTTT; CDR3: CASSPPGSGNTIYF
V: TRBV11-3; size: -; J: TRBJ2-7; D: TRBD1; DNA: TGTGCCAGCAGCTTAGGGGGGACAGCCCAAATCTACGAGCAGTACTTC; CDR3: CASSLGGTAQIYEQYF
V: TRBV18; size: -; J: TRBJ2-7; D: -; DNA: TGTGCCAGCTCACCGGTGGGGGGGACAGTTCCTGTCGAGCAGTACTTC; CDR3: CASSPVGGTVPVEQYF
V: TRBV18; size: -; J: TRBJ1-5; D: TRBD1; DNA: TGTGCCAGCTCATCCTCGGGACAGAGCAATCAGCCCCAGCATTTT; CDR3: CASSSSGQSNQPQHF
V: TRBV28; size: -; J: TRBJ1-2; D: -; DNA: TGTGCCAGCAGTTGGTTATGGGGCTACACCTTC; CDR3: CASSWLWGYTF
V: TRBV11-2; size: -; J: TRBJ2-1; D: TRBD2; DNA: TGTGCCAGCAGCTTATTCCTAGCGGGAGAGGTCTCCTACAATGAGCAGTTCTTC; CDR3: CASSLFLAGEVSYNEQFF
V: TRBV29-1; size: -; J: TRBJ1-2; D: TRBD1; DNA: TGCAGCGTTTGGGACAGGGGTTACACCTTC; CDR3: CSVWDRGYTF
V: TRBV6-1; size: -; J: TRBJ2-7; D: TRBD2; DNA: TGTGCCAGCAGTAGACTAGCGGGAACCTACGAGCAGTACTTC; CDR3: CASSRLAGTYEQYF
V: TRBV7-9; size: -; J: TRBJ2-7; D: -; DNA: TGTGCCAGCAGCTTAACGTCCGGCTACGAGCAGTACTTC; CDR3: CASSLTSGYEQYF
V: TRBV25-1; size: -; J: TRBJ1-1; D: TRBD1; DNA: TGTGCCAGCTCCGGACAGGGGGCGAACACTGAAGCTTTCTTT; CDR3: CASSGQGANTEAFF
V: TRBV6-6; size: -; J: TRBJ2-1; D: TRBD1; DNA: TGTGCCAGCAGTTTTCAAAACAGGGGTAGTGAGCAGTTCTTC; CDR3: CASSFQNRGSEQFF
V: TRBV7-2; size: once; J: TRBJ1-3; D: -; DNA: TGTGCCAGCAGCCTGGGGCGGGTGAACTCTGGAAACACCATATATTTT; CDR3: CASSLGRVNSGNTIYF
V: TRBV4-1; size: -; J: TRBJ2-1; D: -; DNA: TGCGCCAGCAGCCAAGAGCAGGATCGACTCAGGGATGAGCAGTTCTTC; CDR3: CASSQEQDRLRDEQFF
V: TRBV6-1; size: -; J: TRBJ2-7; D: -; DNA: TGTGCCAGCAGTACAGGGACCTACGAGCAGTACTTC; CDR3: CASSTGTYEQYF
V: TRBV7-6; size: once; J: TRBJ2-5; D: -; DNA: TGTGCCAGCAGCCACTCCCCGAGGGGGCGCGTTTACGGGAGTCAAGAGACCCAGTACTTC; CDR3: CASSHSPRGRVYGSQETQYF
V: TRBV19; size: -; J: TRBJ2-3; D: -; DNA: TGTGCCAGTAGGCCGACAAGGACTAGCACAGATACGCAGTATTTT; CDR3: CASRPTRTSTDTQYF
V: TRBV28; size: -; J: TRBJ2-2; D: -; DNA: TGTGCCAGCAGGGGGATGACCGGGGAGCTGTTTTTT; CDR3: CASRGMTGELFF
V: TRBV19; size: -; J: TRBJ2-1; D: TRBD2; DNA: TGTGCCAGTAGTTCCCTAGCGGGAGGCTCTATCGATGAGCAGTTCTTC; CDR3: CASSSLAGGSIDEQFF
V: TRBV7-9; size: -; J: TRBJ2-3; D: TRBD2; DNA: TGTGCCAGCAGCTTAGAAGCGGGACGCGGCGATACGCAGTATTTT; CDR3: CASSLEAGRGDTQYF
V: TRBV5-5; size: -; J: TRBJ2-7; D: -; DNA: TGTGCCAGCAGCGGCAAACAGGGCGACTCCTACGAGCAGTACTTC; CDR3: CASSGKQGDSYEQYF
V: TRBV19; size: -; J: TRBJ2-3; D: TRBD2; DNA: TGTGCCAGTAGTATTACCCGGACTAGCGGGAACACAGATACGCAGTATTTT; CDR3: CASSITRTSGNTDTQYF
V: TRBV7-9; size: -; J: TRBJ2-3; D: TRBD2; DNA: TGTGCCAGCAACATTCTACCGGGAGGTGGACCCGGGATGGATACGCAGTATTTT; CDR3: CASNILPGGGPGMDTQYF
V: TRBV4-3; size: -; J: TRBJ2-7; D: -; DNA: TGCGCCAGCAGCCCCCTGGAGTCGGGCTTGAAGGGGGGCGAGCAGTACTTC; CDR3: CASSPLESGLKGGEQYF
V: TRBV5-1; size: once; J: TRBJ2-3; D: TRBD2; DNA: TGCGCCAGCAGCTTGGAATTGCGGGGGAGCACAGATACGCAGTATTTT; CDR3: CASSLELRGSTDTQYF
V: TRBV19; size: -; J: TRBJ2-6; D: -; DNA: TGTGCCAGTAGCAACCTTCAGGGGAACGGGGCCAACGTCCTGACTTTC; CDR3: CASSNLQGNGANVLTF